This TCR beta chain was sequenced for a study of T-cell reconstitution after alpha-beta-depleted transplantation in children. This clonotype was recorded many times. The antigen is not known. One end of the junction does not line up with germline, which may come from a read error. CDR1 is SGHRS, CDR2 YFSETQ, per germline. The CDR3 has 15 amino acids. Overall study findings and caveats: Reportedly, alpha-beta T cells present about two months post-transplant originated from several hundred expanded clones of graft origin. From newly produced T cells came most of the T-cell counts and diversity one year after transplant.

Unique molecular identifiers tagged the TCRbeta library. TCRdb re-called the PCR reads through MiXCR, storing one row per CDR3 protein. The repertoire holds a few hundred thousand distinct CDR3 sequences, 25% to 30% seen once, with just over 35% in the top ten. The genes are TRBV5-1 and TRBJ2-5; 10 bases align to TRBD2. Sequenced material: PBMCs, taken before TCRalphabeta/CD19-depleted stem cell transplant. The receptor was isolated from a boy in the first two years of life with Wiskott-Aldrich syndrome, due to receive a stem cell transplant. The CDR3 sequence is CASSLVAGGGETQYF. Here the CDR3 DNA reads TGTGCCAGCAGTTTGGTAGCGGGAGGTGGGGAGACCCAGTACTTC. The whole variable domain, remainder taken from reference TRBV5-1 and TRBJ2-5, is KAGVTQTPRYLIKTRGQQVTLSCSPISGHRSVSWYQQTPGQGLQFLFEYFSETQRNKGNFPGRFSGRQFSNSRSEMNVSTLELGDSALYLCASSLVAGGGETQYFGPGTRLLVL.